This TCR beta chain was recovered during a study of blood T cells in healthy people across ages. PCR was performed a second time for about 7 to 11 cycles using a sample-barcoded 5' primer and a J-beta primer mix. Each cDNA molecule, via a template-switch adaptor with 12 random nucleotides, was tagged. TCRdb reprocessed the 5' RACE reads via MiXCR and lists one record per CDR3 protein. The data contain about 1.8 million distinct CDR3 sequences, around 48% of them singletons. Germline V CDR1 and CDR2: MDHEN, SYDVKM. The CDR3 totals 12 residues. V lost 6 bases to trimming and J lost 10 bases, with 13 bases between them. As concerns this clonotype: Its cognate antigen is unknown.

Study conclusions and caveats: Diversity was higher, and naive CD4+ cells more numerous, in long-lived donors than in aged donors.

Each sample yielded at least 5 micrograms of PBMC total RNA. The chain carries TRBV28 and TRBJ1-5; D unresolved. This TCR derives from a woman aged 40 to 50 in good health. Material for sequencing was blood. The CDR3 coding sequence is TGTGCCAGCAGCCAGCCCTCTCTCCCCCAGCATTTT. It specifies CASSQPSLPQHF.